This is a list of T cell receptor beta chains from one sample in a study of cytomegalovirus exposure and HLA in healthy donors. Profiling relied on immunoSEQ multiplex PCR, and the TCRdb table lists in-frame clones only, not all of them. The sample yields about 52,000 clones, less than 70% seen once. The sample was PBMCs. Receptors originate from a human donor in good health. CDR3s include the opening cysteine and the closing phenylalanine or tryptophan. The D gene is left open where the match is weak. Some rows mark clone size as missing; the rest say once, few, many or name a class of expanded clone.

TRBV5-1	TRBJ2-3	-	few	TGCGCCAGCAAGGACTCCCCTGGCACAGATACGCAGTATTTT	CASKDSPGTDTQYF
TRBV2	TRBJ2-5	TRBD2	-	TGTGCCAGCAGTCCTTCACTAGCGGGCCAAGAGACCCAGTACTTC	CASSPSLAGQETQYF
TRBV7-3	TRBJ2-5	TRBD1	-	TGTGCCAGCAGCTTAAAACCTGACAGGGAAGAGACCCAGTACTTC	CASSLKPDREETQYF
TRBV11-2	TRBJ1-5	-	-	TGTGCCAGCAGCCACGGTAACAGACGTCAGCCCCAGCATTTT	CASSHGNRRQPQHF
TRBV7-8	TRBJ1-5	-	-	TGTGCCAGCAGCTTAGCGGAGAGACAGCCCCAGCATTTT	CASSLAERQPQHF
TRBV5-1	TRBJ2-5	-	few	TGCGCCAGCAGTTACTACGGGTTCCAAGAGACCCAGTACTTC	CASSYYGFQETQYF
TRBV30	TRBJ1-1	-	-	TGTGCCTGGAGGCCCCCGCGACAGCGTTTCACTGAAGCTTTCTTT	CAWRPPRQRFTEAFF
TRBV30	TRBJ1-6	-	-	TGTGCCTGGAAAAATGGACAGACCGGTAATTCACCCCTCCACTTT	CAWKNGQTGNSPLHF
TRBV6-5	TRBJ1-4	-	-	TGTGCCAGCAGCCTGGACAGCGTAACTAATGAAAAACTGTTTTTT	CASSLDSVTNEKLFF
TRBV5-4	TRBJ1-4	-	-	TGTGCCAGCAGCCCGGGACTGGATAATGAAAAACTGTTTTTT	CASSPGLDNEKLFF
TRBV7-9	TRBJ2-3	TRBD2	-	TGTGCCAGCAGCTTCGGGGGGACTAGCGGGGGAACCACAGATACGCAGTATTTT	CASSFGGTSGGTTDTQYF
TRBV30	TRBJ1-1	-	-	TGTGCCTGGGACAGAGCGAACACTGAAGCTTTCTTT	CAWDRANTEAFF
TRBV6-5	TRBJ1-4	-	-	TGTGCCAGCGGACGGCTGGGGCTCGATAATGAAAAACTGTTTTTT	CASGRLGLDNEKLFF
TRBV7-9	TRBJ2-5	TRBD2	-	TGTGCCAGCAGCCCCGGAGGCGGGGGCCAAGAGACCCAGTACTTC	CASSPGGGGQETQYF
TRBV6-1	TRBJ2-2	-	few	TGTGCCAGCAGGCACAGGCCACCCGGGGAGCTGTTTTTT	CASRHRPPGELFF
TRBV4-1	TRBJ2-3	-	-	TGCGCCAGCAGCCAGGTCCCGGGTTTCACAGATACGCAGTATTTT	CASSQVPGFTDTQYF
TRBV4-1	TRBJ1-1	-	few	TGCGCCAGCAGCCAAGAGGCCAGGGTGAACACTGAAGCTTTCTTT	CASSQEARVNTEAFF
TRBV7-9	TRBJ2-3	-	-	TGTTCCAGCAGCCCTCCTGCGGGACTCCTCACAGATACGCAGTATTTT	CSSSPPAGLLTDTQYF
TRBV7-8	TRBJ2-2	-	-	TGTGCCAGCAGCCTGAAACAGGGTGCCACCGGGGAGCTGTTTTTT	CASSLKQGATGELFF
TRBV7-2	TRBJ2-3	-	few	TGTGCCAGCAGCTATTCCGGGACTTCGGGGCCAGATACGCAGTATTTT	CASSYSGTSGPDTQYF
TRBV19	TRBJ2-2	TRBD2	-	TGTGCCAGTAGAGATGAGAGCGGACTAGCGGGGGGCGGCACCGGGGAGCTGTTTTTT	CASRDESGLAGGGTGELFF
TRBV5-1	TRBJ1-5	-	few	TGCGCCAGCAGCTTGGATGGCCGCGATGGGAGTCAGCCCCAGCATTTT	CASSLDGRDGSQPQHF
TRBV6-1	TRBJ2-1	-	-	TGTGCCAGCAGTGCTAGGGGTTACAATGAGCAGTTCTTC	CASSARGYNEQFF
TRBV7-2	TRBJ1-4	-	-	TGTGCCAGCAGCTTAGCTCTGCGTGAAAAACTGTTTTTT	CASSLALREKLFF
TRBV7-3	TRBJ2-2	TRBD1	few	TGTGCCAGCAGCTCCGGACAGGGAGGAGTGGGCACCGGGGAGCTGTTTTTT	CASSSGQGGVGTGELFF
TRBV2	TRBJ1-2	-	-	TGTGCCAGCAGGACACCGGCGGGCGGCTACACCTTC	CASRTPAGGYTF
TRBV7-9	TRBJ2-7	TRBD2	-	TGTGCCAGCAGCCACAGCGGGGGCCGCACCTACGAGCAGTACTTC	CASSHSGGRTYEQYF
TRBV15	TRBJ1-5	-	-	TGTGCCACCAGCAGAGATAGACTCCAAGATAGCAATCAGCCCCAGCATTTT	CATSRDRLQDSNQPQHF
TRBV7-9	TRBJ2-7	TRBD1	-	TGTGCCAGCAGCTACGGGACAGCAGCCTACGAGCAGTACTTC	CASSYGTAAYEQYF
TRBV6-1	TRBJ2-7	TRBD1	-	TGTGCCAGCAGGTCTCGGACAGGGGGATACGAGCAGTACTTC	CASRSRTGGYEQYF
TRBV6-1	TRBJ2-2	TRBD2	-	TGTGCCACCTACCAGACTAGCCTGAACACCGGGGAGCTGTTTTTT	CATYQTSLNTGELFF
TRBV6-5	TRBJ1-5	TRBD1	-	TGTGCCAGCAGTCCGGGACAGGGGTACAATCAGCCCCAGCATTTT	CASSPGQGYNQPQHF
TRBV18	TRBJ1-1	-	-	TGTGCCAGCTCCCTCAACGGGGAGGACACTGAAGCTTTCTTT	CASSLNGEDTEAFF
TRBV11-3	TRBJ1-1	-	-	TGTGCCAGCAGCTTAGGTCCAGGAACGAACACTGAAGCTTTCTTT	CASSLGPGTNTEAFF
TRBV18	TRBJ2-3	-	-	TGTGCCAGCTCACTTGGGGGGGCCCTTGCAGATACGCAGTATTTT	CASSLGGALADTQYF
TRBV27	TRBJ2-7	TRBD1	-	TGTGCCAGCAAAAAAGGGGCAGGGGGCGAGTACGAGCAGTACTTC	CASKKGAGGEYEQYF
TRBV7-2	TRBJ2-5	-	-	TGTGCCAGCAGGAGAGGGGGGGGGCCTACGGAGACCCAGTACTTC	CASRRGGGPTETQYF
TRBV6-5	TRBJ1-3	-	once	TGTGCCAGCAGTTACTCGGTGGGGAGCTCTGGAAACACCATATATTTT	CASSYSVGSSGNTIYF
TRBV6-1	TRBJ1-5	-	-	TGTGCCAGCAGCGGTGGGCGGGATAGCAATCAGCCCCAGCATTTT	CASSGGRDSNQPQHF
TRBV27	TRBJ2-7	TRBD1	-	TGTGCCAGCAGTCCAATTACAGGGGGCGAGCAGTACTTC	CASSPITGGEQYF
TRBV20-1	TRBJ2-7	-	few	TGCAGTGCAGAGATAACCTACGAGCAGTACTTC	CSAEITYEQYF